The next 21 T cell receptor beta chains were all read from a single sample in a study of response to subunit inactivated influenza vaccine. TCRdb analysed the RT-PCR reads with MiXCR anew, one entry per CDR3 protein. The table shows 300,000 to 350,000 distinct CDR3 sequences, with approximately 20% occurring only once. The sequencing here drew on PBMCs from blood, taken around 22 months after vaccination. Receptors originate from a man aged 50-75 years who received an inactivated influenza vaccine.

V is TRBV5-1 and J is TRBJ1-6, with 7 bases fitting TRBD1. The germline CDR1 and CDR2 sequences are SGHRS and YFSETQ. This CDR3 spans 16 amino acids. V gave up 5 bases and J gave up 0 bases; unmatched junction bases: 5. CDR3 DNA: TGCGCCAGCAGAGGGACAGAGAGCTCCTATAATTCACCCCTCCACTTT. It encodes CASRGTESSYNSPLHF.

In this sample, this clonotype turned up many times. The chain employs TRBV20-1 and TRBJ1-4, with 11 bases lining up with TRBD1. The CDR3 extends over 15 amino acids. CDR1 DFQATT and CDR2 SNEGSKA come from the germline V gene (reference sequence). With V trimmed by 1 base and J by 7 bases, 5 bases remained unmatched. This chain's CDR3 is CSARALGQGAEKLFF. The CDR3, as DNA: TGCAGTGCTAGAGCACTTGGACAGGGGGCTGAAAAACTGTTTTTT.

The rearrangement joins TRBV5-4 to TRBJ1-1, with 7 nucleotides matching TRBD1. The germline CDR1 and CDR2 sequences are SGHNT and YYREEE (reference sequence). The V segment lost 4 bases and the J segment 4 bases; nucleotides outside the gene matches: 10. The CDR3 consists of 15 residues. CDR3 sequence reads: CASSVYRGGGTEAFF. The CDR3 DNA sequence: TGTGCCAGCAGCGTGTACAGGGGCGGTGGCACTGAAGCTTTCTTT.

This clonotype was observed a handful of times. The chain employs TRBV14 and TRBJ2-6; D tentatively fits TRBD1 or TRBD2 (5 bases each). The V gene's germline CDR1 is SGHDN and CDR2 FVKESK. The V end was cut by 4 bases, the J end by 2 bases, with 12 bases between. The CDR3 length is 16 residues. Written as DNA, the CDR3 is TGTGCCAGCAGCCTTAACCGGGACCCTGGGGCCAACGTCCTGACTTTC. This gives the protein CASSLNRDPGANVLTF.

This clonotype was counted between two and nine times. This chain links TRBV29-1 with TRBJ2-2; the D is unclear. The CDR3 contains 14 residues. Trimming removed 0 bases from V and 4 bases from J, with 9 bases in between. In germline, CDR1 is SQVTM, CDR2 ANQGSEA. The CDR3 reads CSVEEGRPTGELFF. DNA for the CDR3: TGCAGCGTTGAAGAGGGCCGACCCACCGGGGAGCTGTTTTTT.

This clonotype showed up just a few times. CDR3 coding DNA: TGTGCCAGCAGTTTATTAGGGACAGGACCAAACACTGAAGCTTTCTTT. Residues: CASSLLGTGPNTEAFF. The chain links TRBV27 to TRBJ1-1, with TRBD1 identical over 8 bases. This CDR3 contains 16 residues. CDR1 and CDR2 from the germline V gene are MNHEY and SMNVEV (reference sequence). V shed 1 base, J shed 2 bases, and the junction held 6 bases outside the gene matches.

V gene TRBV12-3 or TRBV12-4 combines with J gene TRBJ1-2, with TRBD1 as a possible D gene (6 bases). Trimming removed 2 bases at V and 8 bases at J, with 12 bases between. The CDR3 spans 13 residues. The CDR3 protein is CASSLLTGRGYTF. The CDR3 DNA reads TGTGCCAGCAGTTTACTAACAGGGCGCGGCTACACCTTC.

The V call is TRBV6-2 or TRBV6-3, the J call TRBJ2-7; D uncertain. CDR1 and CDR2 (germline): MNHEY, SVGEGT. The CDR3 totals 13 residues. V lost 7 bases and J lost 0, with 10 bases in between. CDR3 DNA sequence: TGTGCCAGCAACCCTGAAAGCTCCTACGAGCAGTACTTC. Translation: CASNPESSYEQYF.

This clonotype was detected ten times or more. The chain has TRBV6-6 and TRBJ1-1, with 7 bases aligning to TRBD1. The germline V gene has CDR1 MNHNY and CDR2 SVGAGI (reference sequence). CDR3 length: 15 residues. V lost 5 bases, J lost 0 bases, and 6 bases stayed unmatched. CDR3 region: CASSPRDRMNTEAFF. The CDR3 bases are TGTGCCAGCAGTCCTCGGGACAGAATGAACACTGAAGCTTTCTTT.

The V and J genes are TRBV4-3 and TRBJ2-5; TRBD2 matches at 11 bases. J lost 13 bases, V lost 0 bases, and 7 bases had no gene match. Germline V lookup: CDR1 LGHNA, CDR2 YSLEER. This CDR3 contains 14 residues. CDR3 nucleotides: TGCGCCAGCAGCCAAGATACTAGCGGGGGCCCATCGTACTTC. This gives the protein CASSQDTSGGPSYF.

The J gene is TRBJ2-7, the V gene TRBV30; TRBD2 matches at 9 bases. Germline-derived CDR1 and CDR2 are GTSNPN and SVGIG (reference sequence). The CDR3 is 14 residues long. Trimming took 2 bases from V and 5 from J; bases not matched to a gene: 7. The CDR3 nucleotides read TGTGCCTGGAGTCGAGGCCTAGCGGGGAACGAGCAGTACTTC. Translation gives CAWSRGLAGNEQYF.

The chain has TRBV7-2 and TRBJ1-2; maybe TRBD1 (6 bases). V lost 5 bases and J lost 4, with 23 bases in between. CDR1 is SGHTA and CDR2 is FQGNSA in the germline V gene. CDR3 length equals 17 residues. As DNA, the CDR3 is TGTGCCAGCAGCGTTACCCCTGTTGCAGGGGTTCGCTATGGCTACACCTTC. It is translated as CASSVTPVAGVRYGYTF. Full variable domain (outside the CDR3, taken from reference TRBV7-2 and TRBJ1-2): GAGVSQSPSNKVTEKGKDVELRCDPISGHTALYWYRQSLGQGLEFLIYFQGNSAPDKSGLPSDRFSAERTGGSVSTLTIQRTQQEDSAVYLCASSVTPVAGVRYGYTFGSGTRLTVV.

The gene calls are TRBV27 and TRBJ2-7; D ambiguous. Germline CDR1 MNHEY, CDR2 SMNVEV (reference sequence). Trimming shortened V by 9 bases and J by 3 bases, and 12 bases separated the two germline ends. The CDR3 covers 12 residues. DNA of the CDR3: TGTGCCAGTTTGGGCCAGGTCTACGAGCAGTACTTC. Translation gives CASLGQVYEQYF.

J is TRBJ1-1 and V is TRBV5-1; maybe TRBD1 (6 bases). V was trimmed by 1 base and J by 4 bases, leaving 17 bases between them. Germline V CDR1 and CDR2: SGHRS, YFSETQ. The CDR3 contains 16 residues. This CDR3 reads CASSLWDNRVSTEAFF. The CDR3 coding sequence is TGCGCCAGCAGCTTGTGGGACAACAGGGTCAGCACTGAAGCTTTCTTT.

The chain combines TRBV6-2 or TRBV6-3 with TRBJ2-5, with 9 positions matching TRBD1. Germline-derived CDR1 and CDR2 are MNHEY and SVGEGT. This CDR3 region has 15 residues. Trimming removed 0 bases from V and 5 bases from J; junction bases left unmatched: 4. In DNA form, the CDR3 reads TGTGCCAGCAGTTACTCCCGGACAGGGGAGGAGACCCAGTACTTC. Translation: CASSYSRTGEETQYF.

In its sample, this clonotype was seen a few times. The V call is TRBV29-1, the J call TRBJ2-1, with a possible D match to TRBD1 (6 bases). Trimming cost V 3 bases and J 4 bases, with 10 bases left between them. Per germline, CDR1 SQVTM and CDR2 ANQGSEA. This CDR3 region has 13 residues. The CDR3 is CSVDSRGYNEQFF. The CDR3 nucleotides are TGCAGCGTTGATTCTAGGGGGTACAATGAGCAGTTCTTC.

V and J are TRBV7-9 and TRBJ2-1, with 7 bases lining up with TRBD1. The CDR3 is made up of 15 amino acids. Per germline, CDR1 SEHNR and CDR2 FQNEAQ (reference sequence). The ends lost 4 bases at V and 4 bases at J; junction bases unmatched: 7. In nucleotides, the CDR3 is TGTGCCAGCAGCTCAGAGGACAGGTTGTACAATGAGCAGTTCTTC. Its translation is CASSSEDRLYNEQFF.

The rearrangement joins TRBV12-3 or TRBV12-4 to TRBJ1-3; D is uncertain. The CDR3 contains 15 residues. Trimming pared 6 bases from V and 0 bases from J, leaving 12 bases between. The CDR3 DNA reads as TGTGCCAGCAGATACGACACAACCTCTGGAAACACCATATATTTT. Its translation is CASRYDTTSGNTIYF.

A few counts support this clonotype. The rearrangement joins TRBV4-3 to TRBJ1-4; D uncertain. The CDR3 runs 16 residues. Germline CDR1 reads LGHNA; CDR2 reads YSLEER. V was clipped by 4 bases and J by 4 bases, with 16 bases between them. The CDR3 sequence: CASSPRSDSDNEKLFF. CDR3 nucleotides: TGCGCCAGCAGCCCACGTTCGGACTCCGATAATGAAAAACTGTTTTTT.

This clonotype came up a few times. V usage is TRBV7-2 and J usage is TRBJ1-1; no clear D gene. The germline CDR1 and CDR2 sequences are SGHTA and FQGNSA. Trimming pared 0 bases from V and 7 bases from J, leaving 9 bases between. This CDR3 comprises 13 residues. The CDR3 bases are TGTGCCAGCAGCTTAGCACGACCGAGTGAAGCTTTCTTT. It encodes CASSLARPSEAFF.

Many counts were recorded for this clonotype. The CDR3 sequence is CASSFLAGDNSPLHF. The CDR3 DNA follows: TGCGCCAGCAGCTTCCTCGCAGGGGACAATTCACCCCTCCACTTT. The chain recombines TRBV5-1 with TRBJ1-6; D is possibly TRBD1 (6 bases). V was shortened by 2 bases and J by 7 bases, with 13 bases between the two germline ends. This CDR3 has 15 residues. Germline V gene data show CDR1 as SGHRS and CDR2 as YFSETQ.